Below are 13 T cell receptor beta chains sequenced from a single sample in a study of blood T cells in healthy people across ages. Together with a sample-barcoded 5' primer, a J-beta primer mix was included in a second PCR lasting about 6 to 11 cycles. TCRdb re-called the 5' RACE reads through MiXCR, storing one row per CDR3 protein. The data show some 1.1 million distinct CDR3 sequences, approximately 38% seen once. Sequencing was carried out using blood. The receptors originated from a man aged 18-30 years in good health.

This clonotype was seen a handful of times. This rearrangement joins TRBV6-5 to TRBJ2-4; D not certain. The germline V gene encodes CDR1 MNHEY and CDR2 SVGAGI. V lost 4 bases to trimming and J lost 7 bases, with 11 bases between them. This CDR3 is built from 13 residues. The DNA of the CDR3 is TGTGCCAGCAGTTGGCAAATGGGGAACATTCAGTACTTC. Translated, it gives CASSWQMGNIQYF.

V is TRBV20-1 and J is TRBJ1-4; TRBD1 agrees at 9 bases. Germline CDR1 and CDR2: DFQATT and SNEGSKA (reference sequence). The CDR3 covers 14 residues. V lost 6 bases and J lost 6; bases outside the gene matches: 8. CDR3 nucleotide sequence: TGCAGTGCACTCGGACAGGGGCAGGATGAAAAACTGTTTTTT. This gives the protein CSALGQGQDEKLFF.

The chain links TRBV20-1 to TRBJ1-2, with 10 bases lining up with TRBD1. This CDR3 has 16 residues. Germline loops: CDR1 DFQATT, CDR2 SNEGSKA (reference sequence). The ends lost 0 bases at V and 6 bases at J; junction bases unmatched: 10. Here the CDR3 DNA reads TGCAGTGCTAGAGACCCGGGACAGGGGTTTTCGAATGGCTACACCTTC. Translated: CSARDPGQGFSNGYTF.

This clonotype came up a few times. The genes are TRBV7-9 and TRBJ2-7, with 8 bases matching TRBD1. Germline assignment: CDR1 SEHNR and CDR2 FQNEAQ (reference sequence). V shed 5 bases, J shed 5 bases, and the junction held 14 bases outside the gene matches. The CDR3 spans 16 residues. The CDR3 protein is CASSPKSGQGVNEQYF. CDR3 DNA: TGTGCCAGCAGCCCGAAGTCCGGACAGGGCGTCAACGAGCAGTACTTC.

The V gene is TRBV4-3, the J gene TRBJ2-4; D call uncertain. The V end lost 4 bases, the J end lost 8 bases, and 15 bases lay between the germline ends. Germline V gene lookup returns CDR1 LGHNA and CDR2 YSLEER. The CDR3 spans 14 residues. The chain's CDR3 is CASSPEQGSDIQYF. As DNA, the CDR3 is TGCGCCAGCAGCCCCGAGCAAGGATCGGACATTCAGTACTTC.

In its sample, this clonotype was seen a few times. J is TRBJ1-5 and V is TRBV12-3 or TRBV12-4; D unclear. CDR3 length: 13 residues. Trimming took off 1 base at V and 5 bases at J, with 6 bases between the two ends. The CDR3 DNA is TGTGCCAGCAGTTTAGAGGGCCATCAGCCCCAGCATTTT. This encodes CASSLEGHQPQHF.

This clonotype has a count of ten or more. As DNA, the CDR3 is TGCGCCAGCCGCCCAACTGTCTTGCGACGACAGGGCTACTATGGCTACACCTTC. It yields the protein CASRPTVLRRQGYYGYTF. This chain links TRBV4-3 with TRBJ1-2, with 7 bases identical to TRBD1. Germline V lookup: CDR1 LGHNA, CDR2 YSLEER. The CDR3 is 18 amino acids. J gave up 3 bases and V 8 bases, and 21 bases lay outside the gene matches.

Note on this clonotype: The germline gene is not matched at one end of the junction; a read error may be the cause. This chain connects TRBV25-1 to TRBJ1-4, with D maybe TRBD1 (6 bases). The CDR3 has 15 residues. Germline V gives CDR1 MGHDK, CDR2 SYGVNS. As DNA, the CDR3 is TGTGCCAGCAGTGAATATAGTCAGGGGAATGCAAAACTGTTTTTT. Its protein product is CASSEYSQGNAKLFF.

The V gene is TRBV20-1, the J gene TRBJ2-4; 12 bases are a match to TRBD2. The J call may be faulty, since TRBJ2-7 better matches the DNA end. Germline loops: CDR1 DFQATT, CDR2 SNEGSKA (reference sequence). The CDR3 is made up of 15 amino acids. CDR3 in DNA: TGCAGTGCTAGACCCCCGGGACTAGCGGGCTACGAGCAGTACTTC. Protein: CSARPPGLAGYEQYF.

This clonotype showed up just a few times. V is TRBV6-2 or TRBV6-3 and J is TRBJ1-1, with D perhaps matching TRBD1 (5 bases). Germline assignment: CDR1 MNHEY and CDR2 SVGEGT. V was cut by 5 bases and J by 11 bases, with 24 bases left in between. The CDR3 has 15 residues. The CDR3 loop reads CASSPGAYRPTWAFF. In DNA, the CDR3 is TGTGCCAGCAGTCCCGGCGCTTACAGGCCAACGTGGGCTTTCTTT.

V is TRBV2 and J is TRBJ1-4; D gene ambiguous. This CDR3 has 15 residues. CDR1 SNHLY and CDR2 FYNNEI come from the germline V gene. V was shortened by 0 bases and J by 8 bases, with 13 bases between the two germline ends. Here the CDR3 reads CASSEAAGIGEKLFF. The CDR3, as DNA: TGTGCCAGCAGTGAAGCTGCGGGGATAGGCGAAAAACTGTTTTTT.

The chain combines TRBV12-3 or TRBV12-4 with TRBJ1-2; D not certain. CDR3 length: 14 amino acids. Between the trimmed V and J ends, which lost 5 bases and 9 bases, there was a span of 19 bases. This chain's CDR3 is CASSVRRQRNSYTF. DNA for the CDR3: TGTGCCAGCAGTGTAAGACGGCAGCGTAACAGCTACACCTTC.

This CDR3 is CASSEPGRKGRTEAFF. The CDR3 region has the DNA TGTGCCAGCAGTGAGCCTGGCAGGAAGGGGAGGACTGAAGCTTTCTTT. The chain links TRBV6-4 to TRBJ1-1; the D gene is possibly TRBD1 (5 bases). V shed 3 bases and J shed 5 bases, with 19 bases lying between them. CDR3 length: 16 residues. Germline V gene sequence: CDR1 MRHNA, CDR2 SNTAGT.